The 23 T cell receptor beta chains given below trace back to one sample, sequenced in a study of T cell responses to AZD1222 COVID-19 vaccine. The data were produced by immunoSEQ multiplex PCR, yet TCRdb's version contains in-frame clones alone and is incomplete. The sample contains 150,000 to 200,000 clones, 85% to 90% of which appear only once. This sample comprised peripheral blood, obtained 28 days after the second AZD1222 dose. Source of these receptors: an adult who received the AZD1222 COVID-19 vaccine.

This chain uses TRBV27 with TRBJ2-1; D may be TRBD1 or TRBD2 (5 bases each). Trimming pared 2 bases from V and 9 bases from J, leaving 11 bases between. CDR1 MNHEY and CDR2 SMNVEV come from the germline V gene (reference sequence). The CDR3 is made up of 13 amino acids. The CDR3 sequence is CASSLQGAGEQFF. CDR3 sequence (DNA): TGTGCCAGCAGTTTACAAGGGGCGGGTGAGCAGTTCTTC.

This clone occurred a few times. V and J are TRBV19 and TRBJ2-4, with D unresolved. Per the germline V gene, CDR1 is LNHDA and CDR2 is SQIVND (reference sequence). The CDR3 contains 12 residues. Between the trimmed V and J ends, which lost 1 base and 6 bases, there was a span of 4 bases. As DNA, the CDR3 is TGTGCCAGTAGTATAGGGTTAAACATTCAGTACTTC. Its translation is CASSIGLNIQYF.

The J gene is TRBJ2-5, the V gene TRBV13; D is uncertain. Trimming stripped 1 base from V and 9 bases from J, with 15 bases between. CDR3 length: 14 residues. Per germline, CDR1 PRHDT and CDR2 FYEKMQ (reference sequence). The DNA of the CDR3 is TGTGCCAGCAGCTTAGCTCAAACTAATCTGCCCCAGTACTTC. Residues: CASSLAQTNLPQYF.

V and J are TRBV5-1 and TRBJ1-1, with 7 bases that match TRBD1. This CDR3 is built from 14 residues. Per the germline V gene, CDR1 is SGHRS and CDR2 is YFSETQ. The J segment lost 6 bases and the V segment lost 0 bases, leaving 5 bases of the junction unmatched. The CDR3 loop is CASSLETGLSEAFF. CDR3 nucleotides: TGCGCCAGCAGCTTGGAGACAGGGCTATCTGAAGCTTTCTTT.

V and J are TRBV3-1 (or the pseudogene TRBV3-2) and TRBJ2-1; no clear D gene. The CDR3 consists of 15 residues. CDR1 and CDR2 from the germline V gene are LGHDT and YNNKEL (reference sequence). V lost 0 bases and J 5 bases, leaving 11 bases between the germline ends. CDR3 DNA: TGTGCCAGCAGCCAAGATAGCTGCCACCACAATGAGCAGTTCTTC. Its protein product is CASSQDSCHHNEQFF.

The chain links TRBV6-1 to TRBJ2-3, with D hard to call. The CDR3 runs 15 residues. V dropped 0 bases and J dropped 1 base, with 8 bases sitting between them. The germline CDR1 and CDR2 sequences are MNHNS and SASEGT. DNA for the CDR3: TGTGCCAGCAGTGAAGCGCGGTCAGGCACAGATACGCAGTATTTT. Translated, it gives CASSEARSGTDTQYF.

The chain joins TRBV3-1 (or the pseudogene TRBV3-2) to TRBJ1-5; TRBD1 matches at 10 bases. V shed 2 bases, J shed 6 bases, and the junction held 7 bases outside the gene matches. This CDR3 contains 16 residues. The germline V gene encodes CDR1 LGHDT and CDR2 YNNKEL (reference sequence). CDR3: CASSQYGTGVPQPQHF. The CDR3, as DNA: TGTGCCAGCAGCCAATATGGGACAGGGGTCCCTCAGCCCCAGCATTTT.

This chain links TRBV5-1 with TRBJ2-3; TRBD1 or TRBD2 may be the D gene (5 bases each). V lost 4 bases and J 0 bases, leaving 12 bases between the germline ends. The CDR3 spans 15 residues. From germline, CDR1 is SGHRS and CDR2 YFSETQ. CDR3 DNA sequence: TGCGCCAGCAGCCAGGGAGAGGGTAGCACAGATACGCAGTATTTT. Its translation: CASSQGEGSTDTQYF.

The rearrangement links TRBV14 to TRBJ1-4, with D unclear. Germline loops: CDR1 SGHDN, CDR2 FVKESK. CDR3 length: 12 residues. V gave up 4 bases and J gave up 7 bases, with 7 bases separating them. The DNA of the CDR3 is TGTGCCAGCAGCCGAAGGGCTGAAAAACTGTTTTTT. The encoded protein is CASSRRAEKLFF.

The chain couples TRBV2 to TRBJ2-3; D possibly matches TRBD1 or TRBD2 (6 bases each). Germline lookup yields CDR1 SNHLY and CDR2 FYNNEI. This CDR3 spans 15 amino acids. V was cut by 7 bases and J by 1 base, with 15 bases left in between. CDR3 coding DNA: TGTGCCAGCACCGGAGGGGGGACCCGCACAGATACGCAGTATTTT. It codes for CASTGGGTRTDTQYF.

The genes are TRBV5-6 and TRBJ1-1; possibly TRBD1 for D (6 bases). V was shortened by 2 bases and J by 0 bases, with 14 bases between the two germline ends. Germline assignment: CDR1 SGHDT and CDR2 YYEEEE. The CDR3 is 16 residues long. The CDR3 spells CASSFRGIIMNTEAFF. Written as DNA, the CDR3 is TGTGCCAGCAGCTTCAGGGGCATTATTATGAACACTGAAGCTTTCTTT.

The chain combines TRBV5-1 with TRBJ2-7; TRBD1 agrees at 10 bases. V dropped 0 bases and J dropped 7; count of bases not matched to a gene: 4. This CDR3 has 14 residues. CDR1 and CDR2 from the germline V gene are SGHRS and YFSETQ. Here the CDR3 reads CASSLGGTGEEQYF. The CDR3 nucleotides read TGCGCCAGCAGCTTGGGAGGGACAGGGGAAGAGCAGTACTTC.

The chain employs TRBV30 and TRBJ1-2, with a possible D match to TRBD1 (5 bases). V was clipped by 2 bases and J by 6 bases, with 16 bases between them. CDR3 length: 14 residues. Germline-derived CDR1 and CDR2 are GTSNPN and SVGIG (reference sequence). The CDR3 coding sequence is TGTGCCTGGAGTAAGGGGTCCGAGACGCATGGCTACACCTTC. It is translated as CAWSKGSETHGYTF.

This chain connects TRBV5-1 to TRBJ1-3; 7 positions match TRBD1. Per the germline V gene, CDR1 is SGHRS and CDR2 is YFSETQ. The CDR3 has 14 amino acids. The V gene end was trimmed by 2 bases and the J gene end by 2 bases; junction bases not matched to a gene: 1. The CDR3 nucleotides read TGCGCCAGCAGCTTCGGGACAGCTGGAAACACCATATATTTT. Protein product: CASSFGTAGNTIYF.

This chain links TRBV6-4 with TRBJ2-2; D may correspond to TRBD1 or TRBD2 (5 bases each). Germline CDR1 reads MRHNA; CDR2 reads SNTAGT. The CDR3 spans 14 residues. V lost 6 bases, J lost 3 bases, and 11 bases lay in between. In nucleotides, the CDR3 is TGTGCCAGCAGCCGCCTGGGGGACACCGGGGAGCTGTTTTTT. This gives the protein CASSRLGDTGELFF.

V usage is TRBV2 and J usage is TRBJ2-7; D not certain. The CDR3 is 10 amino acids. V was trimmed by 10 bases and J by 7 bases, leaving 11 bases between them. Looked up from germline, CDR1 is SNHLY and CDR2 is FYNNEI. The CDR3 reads CATRSLEQYF. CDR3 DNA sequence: TGTGCCACCAGGTCTTTGGAGCAGTACTTC.

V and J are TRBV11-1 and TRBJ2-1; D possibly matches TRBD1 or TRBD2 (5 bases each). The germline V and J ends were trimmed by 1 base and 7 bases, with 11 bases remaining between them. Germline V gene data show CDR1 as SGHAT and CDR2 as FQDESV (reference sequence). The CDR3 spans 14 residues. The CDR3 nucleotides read TGTGCCAGCAGCTTAGGGGGGTCCAGGAATGAGCAGTTCTTC. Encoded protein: CASSLGGSRNEQFF.

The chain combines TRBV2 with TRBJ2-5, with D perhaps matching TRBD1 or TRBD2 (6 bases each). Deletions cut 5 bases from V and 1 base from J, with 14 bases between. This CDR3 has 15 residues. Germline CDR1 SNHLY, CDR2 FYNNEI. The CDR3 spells CASSRGVRVQETQYF. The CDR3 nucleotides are TGTGCCAGCAGTAGGGGGGTGAGGGTCCAAGAGACCCAGTACTTC.

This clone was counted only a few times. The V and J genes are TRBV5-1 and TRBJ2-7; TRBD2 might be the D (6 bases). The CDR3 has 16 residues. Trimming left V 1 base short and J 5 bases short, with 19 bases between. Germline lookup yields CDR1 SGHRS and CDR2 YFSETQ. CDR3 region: CASSLNVGGRSDEQYF. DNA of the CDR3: TGCGCCAGCAGCTTGAATGTCGGGGGACGGTCAGACGAGCAGTACTTC.

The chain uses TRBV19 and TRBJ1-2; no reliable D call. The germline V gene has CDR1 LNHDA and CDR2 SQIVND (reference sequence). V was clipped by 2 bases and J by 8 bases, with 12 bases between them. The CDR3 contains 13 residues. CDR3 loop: CASSIFGGVGYTF. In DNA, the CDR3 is TGTGCCAGTAGTATATTTGGCGGGGTCGGCTACACCTTC.

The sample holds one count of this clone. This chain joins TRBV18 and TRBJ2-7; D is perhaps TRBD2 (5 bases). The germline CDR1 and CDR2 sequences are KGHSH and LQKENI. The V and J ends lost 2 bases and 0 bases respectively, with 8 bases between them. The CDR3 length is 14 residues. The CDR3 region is CASSPTSASYEQYF. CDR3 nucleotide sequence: TGTGCCAGCTCACCAACTAGTGCCTCCTACGAGCAGTACTTC.

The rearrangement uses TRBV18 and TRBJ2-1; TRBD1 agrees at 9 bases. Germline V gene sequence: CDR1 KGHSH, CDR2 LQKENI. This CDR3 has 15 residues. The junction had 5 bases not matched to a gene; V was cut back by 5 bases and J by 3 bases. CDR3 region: CASSDRGGFYNEQFF. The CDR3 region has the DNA TGTGCCAGCTCAGACAGGGGGGGGTTCTACAATGAGCAGTTCTTC.

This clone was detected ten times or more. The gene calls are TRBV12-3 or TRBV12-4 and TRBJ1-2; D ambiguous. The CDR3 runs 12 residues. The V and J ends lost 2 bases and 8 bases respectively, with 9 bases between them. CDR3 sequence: CASSLSGRGYTF. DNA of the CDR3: TGTGCCAGCAGTTTAAGCGGGCGAGGCTACACCTTC.